The entry below describes one TCR beta chain. This clonotype was detected a few times. Its antigen target is currently unknown. One end of the junction is discordant with germline, which a read error may explain. Reading the label with the study, this specimen's treatment or condition is: in vitro stimulation with specific CMV peptide epitopes to enrich CMV-specific T cells. The sequencer was an Illumina HiSeq 1500. TCRdb reanalyzed the raw reads on its own, using fastp at Q25 for trimming and MiXCR for clone calling, and kept in-frame beta chains. Identical CDR3 protein sequences are pooled into one entry, listed with their most common genes and DNA. The sample records approximately 990,000 distinct CDR3 sequences, around 31% of which are singletons. The leading ten clones occupy about an eighth of the sample. According to the germline V gene (reference sequence), CDR1 reads LNHDA and CDR2 reads SQIVND. From its cysteine to its phenylalanine, the CDR3 spans 15 amino acids. Here the CDR3 DNA is all that survives: 45 bases in frame from base 1.

The data derive from a study of T cell repertoires in cytomegalovirus infection (dated by TCRdb to between 2019 and 2020). In the study overall: Recently identified HLA-C-restricted CMV epitopes, whose presentation resists viral immunomodulation, were targeted by peptide stimulations together with well-studied HLA-B-restricted epitopes. The HLA type of each donor mattered for the analysis, because public TCR beta signatures pointed to carriage of CMV infection along with the matching HLA type.

Study-level results and caveats: The ex vivo response was dominated by HLA-C-restricted CMV-specific TCR beta clonotypes, and the single most frequent clonotype in two of eight donors was supplied by these HLA-C-restricted clonotypes. In both this cohort and an independent roughly 360-donor cohort, the cumulative frequency of public TCR beta family members distinguished carriers of CMV infection plus the relevant HLA type.

Sample: cultured CD8+ T cells from PBMCs, taken from culture after CMV antigen stimulation. This receptor was taken from a human donor in good health (CMV status not recorded). Some clones in this sample may be carry-over from other donors' samples. Recombination connected TRBV19 to TRBJ1-5; 5 matching bases give a weak D call of TRBD1. Here is the DNA: TGTGCCGGTAGTATAAGACAGTTTAGCAATCAGCCCCAGCATTTT. Its protein reads: CAGSIRQFSNQPQHF.